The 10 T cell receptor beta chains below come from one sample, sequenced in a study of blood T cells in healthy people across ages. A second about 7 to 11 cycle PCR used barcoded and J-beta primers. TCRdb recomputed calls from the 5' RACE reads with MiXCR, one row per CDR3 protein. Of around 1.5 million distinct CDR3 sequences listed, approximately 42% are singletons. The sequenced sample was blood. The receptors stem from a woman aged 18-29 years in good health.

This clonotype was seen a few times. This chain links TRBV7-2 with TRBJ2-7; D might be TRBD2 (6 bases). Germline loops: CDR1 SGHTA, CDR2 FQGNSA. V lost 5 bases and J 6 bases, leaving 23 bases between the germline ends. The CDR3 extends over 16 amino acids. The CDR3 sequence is CASSPNGGVWTIEQYF. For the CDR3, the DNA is TGTGCCAGCAGCCCCAATGGCGGGGTTTGGACTATCGAGCAGTACTTC.

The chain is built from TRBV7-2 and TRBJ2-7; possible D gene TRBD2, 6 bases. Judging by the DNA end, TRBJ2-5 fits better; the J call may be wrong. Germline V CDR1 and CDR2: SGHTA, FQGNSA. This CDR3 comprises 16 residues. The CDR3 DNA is TGTGCCAGCAGCTTAGGGGCTTCGGGAGCCGGGGGGACCCAGTACTTC. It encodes CASSLGASGAGGTQYF.

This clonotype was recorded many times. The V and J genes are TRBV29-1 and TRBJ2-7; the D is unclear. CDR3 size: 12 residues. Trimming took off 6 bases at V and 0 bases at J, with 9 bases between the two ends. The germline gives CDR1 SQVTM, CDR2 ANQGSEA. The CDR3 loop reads CSVAPNSYEQYF. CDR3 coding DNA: TGCAGCGTGGCACCCAACTCCTACGAGCAGTACTTC.

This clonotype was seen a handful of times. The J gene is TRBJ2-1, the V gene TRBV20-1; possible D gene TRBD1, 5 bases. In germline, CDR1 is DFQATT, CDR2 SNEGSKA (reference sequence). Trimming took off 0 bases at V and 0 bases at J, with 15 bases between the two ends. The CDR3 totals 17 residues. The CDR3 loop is CSAREARATSSYNEQFF. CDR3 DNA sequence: TGCAGTGCTAGAGAGGCCAGGGCCACGTCCTCCTACAATGAGCAGTTCTTC.

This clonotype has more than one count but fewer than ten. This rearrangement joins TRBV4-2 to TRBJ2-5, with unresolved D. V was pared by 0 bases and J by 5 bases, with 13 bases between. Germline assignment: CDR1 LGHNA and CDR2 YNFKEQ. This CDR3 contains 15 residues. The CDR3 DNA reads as TGTGCCAGCAGCCAAGATGTGGGTAGCTTGGAGACCCAGTACTTC. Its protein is CASSQDVGSLETQYF.

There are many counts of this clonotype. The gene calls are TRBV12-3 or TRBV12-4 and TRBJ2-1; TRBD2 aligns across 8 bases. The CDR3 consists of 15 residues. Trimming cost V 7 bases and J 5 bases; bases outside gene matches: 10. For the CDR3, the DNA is TGTGCCAGCACCAACGGTATAGCGGGGAACAATGAGCAGTTCTTC. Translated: CASTNGIAGNNEQFF.

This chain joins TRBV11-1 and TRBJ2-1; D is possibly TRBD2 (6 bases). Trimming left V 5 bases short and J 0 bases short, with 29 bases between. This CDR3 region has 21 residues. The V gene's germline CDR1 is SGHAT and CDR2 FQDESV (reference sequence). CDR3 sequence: CASSPPPSRASDKYSYNEQFF. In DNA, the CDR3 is TGTGCCAGCAGCCCCCCGCCATCAAGGGCTAGCGACAAATACTCCTACAATGAGCAGTTCTTC.

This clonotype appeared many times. The CDR3 coding sequence is TGTGCCAGCAGCTTAGGGCGGGGGTCTCTCGAGACCCAGTACTTC. It is translated as CASSLGRGSLETQYF. This sequence joins TRBV7-2 and TRBJ2-5; 7 positions agree with TRBD2. In germline, CDR1 is SGHTA, CDR2 FQGNSA. The CDR3 runs 15 residues. J gave up 5 bases and V 1 base, and 7 bases lay outside the gene matches. The full variable domain, in which reference TRBV7-2 and TRBJ2-5 provide the parts outside the CDR3, is GAGVSQSPSNKVTEKGKDVELRCDPISGHTALYWYRQSLGQGLEFLIYFQGNSAPDKSGLPSDRFSAERTGGSVSTLTIQRTQQEDSAVYLCASSLGRGSLETQYFGPGTRLLVL.

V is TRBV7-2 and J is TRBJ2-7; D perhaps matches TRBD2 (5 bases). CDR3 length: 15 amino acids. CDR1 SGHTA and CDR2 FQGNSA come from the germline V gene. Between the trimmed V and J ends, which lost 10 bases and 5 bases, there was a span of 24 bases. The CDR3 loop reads CATFSPQVSGNEQYF. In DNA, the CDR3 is TGTGCCACCTTCTCCCCCCAGGTTTCGGGGAACGAGCAGTACTTC.

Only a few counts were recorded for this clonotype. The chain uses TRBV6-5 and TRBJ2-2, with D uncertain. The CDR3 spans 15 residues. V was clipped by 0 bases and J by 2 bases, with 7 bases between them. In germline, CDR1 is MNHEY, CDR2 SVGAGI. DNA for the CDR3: TGTGCCAGCAGTTACTCAGAGATAAACACCGGGGAGCTGTTTTTT. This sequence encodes CASSYSEINTGELFF.